This T cell receptor beta chain was captured by sequencing in a study of preoperative IRX-2 immunotherapy in early breast cancer. Treatment noted: preoperative locoregional IRX-2 cytokine immunotherapy. The assay was immunoSEQ multiplex PCR, and TCRdb's table has in-frame clones only and misses some. Of approximately 3,500 clones in the sample, 80% were seen once. The V and J ends lost 5 bases and 0 bases respectively, with 14 bases between them. This CDR3 has 15 residues. The V gene's germline CDR1 is SGHRS and CDR2 YFSETQ. The origin of this receptor is a human donor with breast cancer. This chain joins TRBV5-1 and TRBJ1-1, with a tentative D call TRBD1 (5 bases). Specimen: tumor tissue, collected before IRX-2 immunotherapy. CDR3 in DNA: TGCGCCAGCAGTCAGGAGGGGCCGGTGAACACTGAAGCTTTCTTT. This encodes CASSQEGPVNTEAFF. The entire variable domain, with the rest obtained from reference TRBV5-1 and TRBJ1-1, is as follows: KAGVTQTPRYLIKTRGQQVTLSCSPISGHRSVSWYQQTPGQGLQFLFEYFSETQRNKGNFPGRFSGRQFSNSRSEMNVSTLELGDSALYLCASSQEGPVNTEAFFGQGTRLTVV.